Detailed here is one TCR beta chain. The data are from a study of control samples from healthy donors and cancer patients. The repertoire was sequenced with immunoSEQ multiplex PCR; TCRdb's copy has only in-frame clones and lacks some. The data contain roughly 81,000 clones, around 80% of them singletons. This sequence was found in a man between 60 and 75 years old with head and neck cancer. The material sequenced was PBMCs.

The CDR3, as DNA: TGTGCCAGCAGTCTGTATGAGGGGGCGCGCAATGAGCAGTTCTTC. Protein sequence: CASSLYEGARNEQFF. This chain connects TRBV6-4 to TRBJ2-1; 7 bases map to TRBD1. The germline V gene encodes CDR1 MRHNA and CDR2 SNTAGT. The CDR3 loop spans 15 amino acids. Trimming cost V 5 bases and J 6 bases; bases outside gene matches: 10.